The clone carrying this T cell receptor beta chain was seen a handful of times. Its cognate antigen is unknown. TCRdb passed the reads through MiXCR, listing each CDR3 protein once. Of some 170,000 distinct CDR3 sequences in the sample, about a sixth were seen once. V was shortened by 7 bases and J by 0 bases, with 13 bases between the two germline ends. The germline V gene has CDR1 SEHNR and CDR2 FQNEAQ (reference sequence). The CDR3 covers 16 residues. The data were obtained in a study of T cell repertoires in cytomegalovirus infection. Across the whole study: Public signatures in TCR beta pointed to CMV infection and matching HLA type.

Points from the study as a whole: HLA-C-restricted CMV clonotypes gave the most frequent clonotype in two of eight donors. Based on cumulative public TCR beta family frequency, carriers of CMV plus the relevant HLA were identified.

V is TRBV7-9 and J is TRBJ2-6, with unresolved D. The sample taken for sequencing was CD8+ T cells from PBMCs. This sequence was found in a human donor in good health (CMV status not recorded). Some clones in this sample may be carry-over from other donors' samples. The CDR3 spells CASNSKISSGANVLTF. CDR3 sequence (DNA): TGTGCCAGCAATAGCAAGATAAGCTCTGGGGCCAACGTCCTGACTTTC.